Shown below are 14 T cell receptor beta chains from a single sample sequenced in a study of CD8+ T cells in alopecia areata. RNA extraction and reverse transcription yielded cDNA as sequencing template. Profiled with immunoSEQ multiplex PCR; TCRdb holds only in-frame clones, not every one. The sample yields roughly 110,000 clones, without any singletons. The sequencing input was lesional skin. The source of these receptors is a C3H/HeJ mouse with alopecia areata. MHC haplotype here: H2-k.

This clone was seen only a few times. These gene names are mouse names. From the germline J gene comes the end of the CDR3, since the read stops 4 residues before it. The chain couples TRBV13-3 to TRBJ2-7, with D possibly being TRBD2 (7 bases). Germline V gene lookup returns CDR1 NNHDY and CDR2 SYVADS. This CDR3 region has 12 residues. Trimming shortened V by 8 bases and J by 0 bases, and 9 bases separated the two germline ends. CDR3 DNA (partial): TGTGCCAGTGGGGGGCACTCCTAT. Amino acids: CASGGHSY. The CDR3 in full is CASGGHSYEQYF.

With regard to this clone: Gene names are mouse gene names. The CDR3 sequence: CASSDAYRANSDYTF. The sequenced CDR3 bases are TGTGCCAGCAGTGATGCGTACAGGGCAAACTCC. The chain recombines TRBV13-1 with TRBJ1-2; D perhaps matches TRBD1 (6 bases). The CDR3 end is not reached by the read, which stops 4 residues before it; the germline J gene fills it in. V was pared by 0 bases and J by 0 bases, with 9 bases between. CDR1 NSHNY and CDR2 SYGAGN come from the germline V gene. CDR3 length: 15 amino acids.

Concerning this clone itself: Genes here carry mouse names. The read ends 4 residues early relative to the CDR3; the germline J gene fills the gap. The V call is TRBV13-3, the J call TRBJ2-4, with 7 bases that match TRBD1. This CDR3 spans 12 amino acids. Germline V gives CDR1 NNHDY, CDR2 SYVADS. The CDR3 loop reads CASRQGRNTLYF. The covered CDR3 bases are TGTGCCAGCCGACAGGGAAGAAAC. The entire variable domain, with the rest obtained from reference TRBV13-3 and TRBJ2-4, is as follows: EAAVTQSPRSKVAVTGGKVTLSCHQTNNHDYMYWYRQDTGHGLRLIHYSYVADSTEKGDIPDGYKASRPSQENFSLILELASLSQTAVYFCASRQGRNTLYFGAGTRLSVL.

Turning to this clone: The gene symbols are mouse symbols. Sequencing ends 4 residues short of the CDR3 end; the germline J gene provides the rest. The V gene is TRBV31, the J gene TRBJ2-5; tentative D call: TRBD1 (5 bases). CDR1 and CDR2 (germline): GKSSPN, SITVG. This CDR3 comprises 14 residues. Trimming left V 0 bases short and J 3 bases short, with 10 bases between. The sequenced part of the CDR3 DNA is TGTGCCTGGAGTCTATTAGGGGATCAAGAC. It yields the protein CAWSLLGDQD. The whole CDR3 reads CAWSLLGDQDTQYF. Supplemented by reference TRBV31 and TRBJ2-5, the full variable domain reads AQTIHQWPVAEIKAVGSPLSLGCTIKGKSSPNLYWYWQATGGTLQQLFYSITVGQVESVVQLNLSASRPKDDQFILSTEKLLLSHSGFYLCAWSLLGDQDTQYFGPGTRLLVL.

This clone was detected a few times. Genes here carry mouse names. The missing CDR3 end, 4 residues past where the read stops, is filled in from the germline J gene. This sequence joins TRBV13-3 and TRBJ2-4, with D maybe TRBD2 (7 bases). In germline, CDR1 is NNHDY, CDR2 SYVADS. This CDR3 region has 15 residues. V lost 0 bases to trimming and J lost 3 bases, with 11 bases between them. The CDR3 loop reads CASSDAAGGQNTLYF. The sequenced part of the CDR3 DNA is TGTGCCAGCAGTGATGCAGCGGGGGGCCAAAAC.

This clone turned up a few times. These gene names are mouse names. The CDR3 spells CASSIGGTGPDYTF. The covered CDR3 bases are TGTGCCAGCAGTATAGGAGGGACAGGGCCC. The V call is TRBV19, the J call TRBJ1-2, with 9 bases aligning to TRBD1. Read data end 4 residues before the CDR3 end; the end is taken from the germline J gene. From germline, CDR1 is FNHDT and CDR2 SITEND (reference sequence). The CDR3 length is 14 residues.

This clone was found many times. Each gene name is a mouse one. The read gets to within 4 residues of the CDR3 end, and the germline J gene fills in the rest. The rearrangement uses TRBV17 and TRBJ2-5, with 8 positions matching TRBD1. Per the germline V gene, CDR1 is MNHDT and CDR2 is YYDKIL. This CDR3 is built from 14 residues. This chain's CDR3 is CASSRDRTGDTQYF. The covered CDR3 bases are TGTGCTAGCAGTAGAGATCGGACAGGGGAC. The full variable domain, rest sourced from reference TRBV17 and TRBJ2-5, is DTTVKQNPRYKLARVGKPVNLICSQTMNHDTMYWYQKKPNQAPKLLLFYYDKILNREADTFEKFQSSRPNNSFCSLYIGSAGLEYSAMYLCASSRDRTGDTQYFGPGTRLLVL.

This clone has only a few counts. The gene symbols are mouse symbols. Coverage ceases 4 residues before the CDR3 finishes, and the germline J gene fills in the end. The chain employs TRBV13-1 and TRBJ1-2; TRBD1 might be the D (5 bases). Germline CDR1 reads NSHNY; CDR2 reads SYGAGN. Trimming shortened V by 7 bases and J by 0 bases, and 7 bases separated the two germline ends. The CDR3 runs 12 residues. The sequenced CDR3 bases are TGTGCCAGCCGGACAACAAACTCC. It encodes CASRTTNS. The complete CDR3 sequence is CASRTTNSDYTF.

This clone was seen a handful of times. Any gene name here is a mouse gene name. Coverage ceases 4 residues before the CDR3 finishes, and the germline J gene fills in the end. This chain uses TRBV19 with TRBJ1-4; 8 nucleotides match TRBD1. The V gene's germline CDR1 is FNHDT and CDR2 SITEND (reference sequence). The CDR3 runs 12 residues. CDR3 DNA (partial): TGTGCCAGCACCGGACAGGGCGAA. It encodes CASTGQGE. The complete CDR3 protein is CASTGQGERLFF.

Points on this clone: Genes here carry mouse names. The read halts 4 residues ahead of the CDR3 end, with the missing end drawn from the germline J gene. V gene TRBV16 combines with J gene TRBJ2-1, with 11 bases that match TRBD2. Germline CDR1 SGHSA, CDR2 FRNQAP. CDR3 length: 17 residues. The CDR3 bases that were read are TGTGCAAGCAGCTTAGATAGACGGGACTGGGGGAGGGCT. It is translated as CASSLDRRDWGRA. From start to end, the CDR3 is CASSLDRRDWGRAEQFF.

This clone occurred many times. Germline and genes: mouse. The missing CDR3 end, 4 residues past where the read stops, is filled in from the germline J gene. The genes are TRBV13-3 and TRBJ2-1; weak D call: TRBD2 (7 bases). This CDR3 contains 13 residues. Germline assignment: CDR1 NNHDY and CDR2 SYVADS. CDR3 DNA (partial): TGTGCCAGCAGTGGGGGGGCATTAGCT. This sequence encodes CASSGGALA. The whole CDR3 region reads CASSGGALAEQFF.

About this clone itself: Here the gene names and germline are mouse. The CDR3 end falls 4 residues outside the read, so it is completed with the germline J gene. V gene TRBV13-3 combines with J gene TRBJ2-3; 10 bases agree with TRBD2. The CDR3 is made up of 15 amino acids. Germline CDR1 reads NNHDY; CDR2 reads SYVADS. CDR3 bases read: TGTGCCAGCAGTGATGCTGGGGGGGCCGAAGAA. This encodes CASSDAGGAEE. The CDR3 as a whole reads CASSDAGGAEETLYF.

This clone has just a few counts. Germline and genes here are mouse. Read coverage stops 4 residues before the CDR3 terminus; the germline J gene supplies the remainder. The chain is built from TRBV13-1 and TRBJ1-4; D gene uncertain. The V gene lost 2 bases and the J gene lost 4 bases, with 9 bases spanning the gap. Germline V gives CDR1 NSHNY, CDR2 SYGAGN. CDR3 length equals 14 residues. The CDR3 sequence is CASSESQINERLFF. CDR3 DNA, as far as it was read: TGTGCCAGCAGTGAAAGTCAAATCAACGAA.

This clone was observed many times. All gene names here are mouse names. The read ends 4 residues before the CDR3 terminus; that terminus is restored from the germline J gene. This rearrangement joins TRBV13-3 to TRBJ2-3; 13 bases match TRBD2. V lost 2 bases and J lost 2; bases outside the gene matches: 2. Germline-derived CDR1 and CDR2 are NNHDY and SYVADS. This CDR3 comprises 16 residues. The CDR3 bases that were read are TGTGCCAGCAGTGAGAGGACTGGGGGGGCTGCAGAA. This codes for CASSERTGGAAE. The CDR3 in full is CASSERTGGAAETLYF.